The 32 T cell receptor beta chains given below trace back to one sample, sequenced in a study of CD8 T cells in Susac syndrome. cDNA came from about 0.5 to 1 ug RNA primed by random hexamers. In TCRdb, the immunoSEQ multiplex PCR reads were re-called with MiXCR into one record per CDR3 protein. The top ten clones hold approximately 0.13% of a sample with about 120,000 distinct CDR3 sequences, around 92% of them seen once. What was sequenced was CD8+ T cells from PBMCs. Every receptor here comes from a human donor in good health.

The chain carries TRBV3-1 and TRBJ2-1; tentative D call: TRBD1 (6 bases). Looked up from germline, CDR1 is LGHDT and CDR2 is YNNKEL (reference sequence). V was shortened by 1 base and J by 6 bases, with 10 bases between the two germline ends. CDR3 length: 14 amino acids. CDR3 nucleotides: TGTGCCAGCAGCCAAGTCAGGGGAGCCAATGAGCAGTTCTTC. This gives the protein CASSQVRGANEQFF.

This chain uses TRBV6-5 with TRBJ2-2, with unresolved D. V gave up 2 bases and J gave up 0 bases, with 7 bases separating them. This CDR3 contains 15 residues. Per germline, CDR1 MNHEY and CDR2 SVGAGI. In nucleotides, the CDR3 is TGTGCCAGCAGTTACGCCACGTCGAACACCGGGGAGCTGTTTTTT. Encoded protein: CASSYATSNTGELFF.

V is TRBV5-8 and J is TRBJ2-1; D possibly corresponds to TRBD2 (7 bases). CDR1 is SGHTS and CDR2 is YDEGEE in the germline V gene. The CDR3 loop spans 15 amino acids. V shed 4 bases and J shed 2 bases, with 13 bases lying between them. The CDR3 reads CASSLWEGAYNEQFF. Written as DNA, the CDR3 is TGTGCCAGCAGCCTATGGGAGGGGGCCTACAATGAGCAGTTCTTC.

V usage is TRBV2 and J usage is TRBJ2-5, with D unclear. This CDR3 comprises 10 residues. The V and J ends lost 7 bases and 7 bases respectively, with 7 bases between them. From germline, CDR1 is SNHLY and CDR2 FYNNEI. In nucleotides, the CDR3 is TGTGCCAGCACTCTCTCGACCCAGTACTTC. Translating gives CASTLSTQYF.

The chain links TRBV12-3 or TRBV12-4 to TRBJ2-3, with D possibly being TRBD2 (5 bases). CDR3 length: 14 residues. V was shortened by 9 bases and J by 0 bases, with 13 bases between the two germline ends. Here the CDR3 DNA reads TGTGCCAGTCGGCCGAAGCGGAGCACAGATACGCAGTATTTT. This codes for CASRPKRSTDTQYF.

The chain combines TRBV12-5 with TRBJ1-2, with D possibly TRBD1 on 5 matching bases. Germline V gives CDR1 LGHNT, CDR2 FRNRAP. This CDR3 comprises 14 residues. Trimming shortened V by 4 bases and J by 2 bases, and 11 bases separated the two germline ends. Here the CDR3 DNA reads TGTGCTAGTGGTTCGCCGGGACCGAACTATGGCTACACCTTC. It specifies CASGSPGPNYGYTF.

The CDR3, as DNA: TGTGCCAGCCGCCGGGACAGGGAGGACTATGGCTACACCTTC. This sequence encodes CASRRDREDYGYTF. V is TRBV9 and J is TRBJ1-2; the match to TRBD1 covers 9 bases. Per germline, CDR1 SGDLS and CDR2 YYNGEE. Trimming took 7 bases from V and 3 from J; bases not matched to a gene: 7. The CDR3 sequence is 14 residues long.

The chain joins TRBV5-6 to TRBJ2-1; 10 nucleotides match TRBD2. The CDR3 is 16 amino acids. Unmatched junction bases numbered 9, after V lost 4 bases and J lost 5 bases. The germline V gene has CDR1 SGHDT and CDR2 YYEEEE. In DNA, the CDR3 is TGTGCCAGCAGCCGGATGTGGACTAGCGGCAACAATGAGCAGTTCTTC. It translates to CASSRMWTSGNNEQFF.

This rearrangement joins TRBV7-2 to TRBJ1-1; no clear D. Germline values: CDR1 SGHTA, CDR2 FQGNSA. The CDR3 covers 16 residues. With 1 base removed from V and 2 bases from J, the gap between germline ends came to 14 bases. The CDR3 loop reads CASSLVGGRTNTEAFF. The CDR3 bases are TGTGCCAGCAGCTTAGTCGGCGGCAGGACTAACACTGAAGCTTTCTTT.

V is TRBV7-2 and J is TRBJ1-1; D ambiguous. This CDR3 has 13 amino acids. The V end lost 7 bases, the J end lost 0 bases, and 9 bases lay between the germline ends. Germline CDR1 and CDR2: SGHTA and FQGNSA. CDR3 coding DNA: TGTGCCAGCAACATAAGGATGAACACTGAAGCTTTCTTT. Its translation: CASNIRMNTEAFF.

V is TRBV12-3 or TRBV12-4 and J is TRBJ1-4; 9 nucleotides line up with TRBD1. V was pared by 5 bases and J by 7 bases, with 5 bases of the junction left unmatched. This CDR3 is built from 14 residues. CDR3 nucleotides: TGTGCCAGCAGTAAACAGGGGGCGCCTGAAAAACTGTTTTTT. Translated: CASSKQGAPEKLFF.

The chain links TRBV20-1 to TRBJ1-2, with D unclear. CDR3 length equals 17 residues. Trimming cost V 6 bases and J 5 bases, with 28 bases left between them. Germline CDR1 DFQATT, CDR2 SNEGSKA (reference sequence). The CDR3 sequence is CSAPPPTRGRSPYGYTF. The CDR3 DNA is TGCAGTGCCCCACCGCCTACACGGGGTAGATCGCCATATGGCTACACCTTC.

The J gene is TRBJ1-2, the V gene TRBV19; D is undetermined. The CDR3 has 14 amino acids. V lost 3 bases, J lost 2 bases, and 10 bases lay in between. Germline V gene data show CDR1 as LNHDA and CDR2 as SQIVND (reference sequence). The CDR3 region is CASSIGSTNYGYTF. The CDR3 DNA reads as TGTGCCAGTAGTATCGGCAGCACCAACTATGGCTACACCTTC.

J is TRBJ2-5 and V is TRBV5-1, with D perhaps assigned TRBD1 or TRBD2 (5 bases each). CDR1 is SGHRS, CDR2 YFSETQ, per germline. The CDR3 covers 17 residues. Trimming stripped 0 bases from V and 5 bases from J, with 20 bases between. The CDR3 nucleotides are TGCGCCAGCAGCTTGGCCCCCACTAGTGGGACCGGGGAGACCCAGTACTTC. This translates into CASSLAPTSGTGETQYF. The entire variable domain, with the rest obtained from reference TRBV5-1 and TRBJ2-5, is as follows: KAGVTQTPRYLIKTRGQQVTLSCSPISGHRSVSWYQQTPGQGLQFLFEYFSETQRNKGNFPGRFSGRQFSNSRSEMNVSTLELGDSALYLCASSLAPTSGTGETQYFGPGTRLLVL.

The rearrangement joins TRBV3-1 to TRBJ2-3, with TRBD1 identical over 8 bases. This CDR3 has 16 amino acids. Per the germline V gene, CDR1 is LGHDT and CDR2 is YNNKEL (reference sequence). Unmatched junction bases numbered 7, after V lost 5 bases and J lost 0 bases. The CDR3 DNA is TGTGCCAGCAGCTTGACAGGGGCCATAAGCACAGATACGCAGTATTTT. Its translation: CASSLTGAISTDTQYF.

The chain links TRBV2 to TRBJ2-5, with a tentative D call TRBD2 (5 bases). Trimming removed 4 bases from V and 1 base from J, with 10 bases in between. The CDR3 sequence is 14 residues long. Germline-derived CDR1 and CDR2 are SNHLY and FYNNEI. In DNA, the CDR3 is TGTGCCAGCAGTGGGGTAGCGCTCCAAGAGACCCAGTACTTC. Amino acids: CASSGVALQETQYF. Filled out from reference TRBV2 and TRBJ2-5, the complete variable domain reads EPEVTQTPSHQVTQMGQEVILRCVPISNHLYFYWYRQILGQKVEFLVSFYNNEISEKSEIFDDQFSVERPDGSNFTLKIRSTKLEDSAMYFCASSGVALQETQYFGPGTRLLVL.

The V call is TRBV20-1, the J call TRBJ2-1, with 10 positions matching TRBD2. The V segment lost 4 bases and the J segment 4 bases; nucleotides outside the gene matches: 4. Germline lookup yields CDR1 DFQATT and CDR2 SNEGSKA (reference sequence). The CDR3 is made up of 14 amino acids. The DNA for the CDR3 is TGCAGTGCTATAGCGGGAGGACTATACAATGAGCAGTTCTTC. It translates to CSAIAGGLYNEQFF.

This CDR3 reads CASKALLAGGNNEQFF. DNA of the CDR3: TGTGCCAGTAAGGCCCTCCTGGCGGGGGGTAACAATGAGCAGTTCTTC. The chain couples TRBV19 to TRBJ2-1, with 8 positions matching TRBD2. CDR1 LNHDA and CDR2 SQIVND come from the germline V gene (reference sequence). V shed 7 bases, J shed 5 bases, and the junction held 13 bases outside the gene matches. There are 16 residues in the CDR3.

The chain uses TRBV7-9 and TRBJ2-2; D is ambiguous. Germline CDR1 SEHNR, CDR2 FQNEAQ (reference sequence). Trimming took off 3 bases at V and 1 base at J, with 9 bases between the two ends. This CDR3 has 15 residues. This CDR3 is CASSFTPVNTGELFF. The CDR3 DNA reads TGTGCCAGCAGCTTTACACCGGTGAACACCGGGGAGCTGTTTTTT. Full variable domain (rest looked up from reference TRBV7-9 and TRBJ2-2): DTGVSQNPRHKITKRGQNVTFRCDPISEHNRLYWYRQTLGQGPEFLTYFQNEAQLEKSRLLSDRFSAERPKGSFSTLEIQRTEQGDSAMYLCASSFTPVNTGELFFGEGSRLTVL.

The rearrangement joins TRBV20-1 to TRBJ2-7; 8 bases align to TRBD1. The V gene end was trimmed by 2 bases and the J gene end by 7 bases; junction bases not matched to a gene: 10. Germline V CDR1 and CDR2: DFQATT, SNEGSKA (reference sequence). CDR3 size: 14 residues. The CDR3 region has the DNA TGCAGTGCTAGAAAGCCAGGGGGCGCGTGGGAGCAGTACTTC. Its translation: CSARKPGGAWEQYF.

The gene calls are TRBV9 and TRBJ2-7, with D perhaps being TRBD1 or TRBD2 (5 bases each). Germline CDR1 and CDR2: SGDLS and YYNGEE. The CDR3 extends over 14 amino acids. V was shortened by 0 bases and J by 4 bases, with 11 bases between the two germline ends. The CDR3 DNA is TGTGCCAGCAGCGTAGCGGATGGGGGATACGAGCAGTACTTC. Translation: CASSVADGGYEQYF.

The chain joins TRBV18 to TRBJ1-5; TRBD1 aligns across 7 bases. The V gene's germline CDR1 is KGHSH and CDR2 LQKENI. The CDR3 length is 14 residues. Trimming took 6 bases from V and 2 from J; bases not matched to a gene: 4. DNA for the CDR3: TGTGCCAGCTCTACAGGACAGGGCAATCAGCCCCAGCATTTT. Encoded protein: CASSTGQGNQPQHF.

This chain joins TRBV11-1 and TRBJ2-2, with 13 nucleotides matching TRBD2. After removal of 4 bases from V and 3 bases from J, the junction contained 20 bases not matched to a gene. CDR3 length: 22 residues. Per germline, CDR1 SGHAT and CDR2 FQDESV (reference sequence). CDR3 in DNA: TGTGCCAGCAGCTCCATCGGACTAGCGGGAGTACCCCCAATTGCGGACACCGGGGAGCTGTTTTTT. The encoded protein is CASSSIGLAGVPPIADTGELFF.

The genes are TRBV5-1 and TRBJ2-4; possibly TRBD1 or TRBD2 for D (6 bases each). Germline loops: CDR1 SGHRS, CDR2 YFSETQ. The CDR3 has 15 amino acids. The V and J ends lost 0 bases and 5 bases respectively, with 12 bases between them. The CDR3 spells CASSLAGASQNIQYF. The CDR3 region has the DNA TGCGCCAGCAGCTTGGCGGGGGCCTCACAAAACATTCAGTACTTC.

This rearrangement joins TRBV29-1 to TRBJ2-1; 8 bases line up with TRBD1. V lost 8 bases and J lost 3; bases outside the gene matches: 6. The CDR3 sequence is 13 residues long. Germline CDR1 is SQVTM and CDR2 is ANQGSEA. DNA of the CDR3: TGCAGCTCGGGAACAGGGGGCTACAATGAGCAGTTCTTC. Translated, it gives CSSGTGGYNEQFF.

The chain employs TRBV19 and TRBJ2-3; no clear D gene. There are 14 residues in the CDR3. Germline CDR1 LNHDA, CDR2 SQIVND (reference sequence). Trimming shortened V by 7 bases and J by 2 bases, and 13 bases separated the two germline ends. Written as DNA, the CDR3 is TGTGCCAGTAAACCACAGTCGGTCACAGATACGCAGTATTTT. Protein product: CASKPQSVTDTQYF.

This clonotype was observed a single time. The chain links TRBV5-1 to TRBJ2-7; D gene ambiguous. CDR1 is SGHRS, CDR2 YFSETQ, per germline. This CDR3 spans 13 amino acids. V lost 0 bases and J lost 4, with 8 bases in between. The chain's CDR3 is CASSLALTYEQYF. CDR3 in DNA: TGCGCCAGCAGCTTGGCCCTTACTTACGAGCAGTACTTC.

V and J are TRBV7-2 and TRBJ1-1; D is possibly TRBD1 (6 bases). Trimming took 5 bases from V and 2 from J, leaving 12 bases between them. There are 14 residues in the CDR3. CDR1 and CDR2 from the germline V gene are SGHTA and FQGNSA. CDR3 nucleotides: TGTGCCAGCAGCCCCCGGGGGCACAACACTGAAGCTTTCTTT. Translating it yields CASSPRGHNTEAFF.

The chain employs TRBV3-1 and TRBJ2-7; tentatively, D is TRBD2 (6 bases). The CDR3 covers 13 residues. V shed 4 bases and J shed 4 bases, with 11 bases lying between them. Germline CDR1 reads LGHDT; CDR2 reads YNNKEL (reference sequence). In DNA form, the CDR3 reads TGTGCCAGCAGCCCGTACGGGACTTACGAGCAGTACTTC. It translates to CASSPYGTYEQYF.

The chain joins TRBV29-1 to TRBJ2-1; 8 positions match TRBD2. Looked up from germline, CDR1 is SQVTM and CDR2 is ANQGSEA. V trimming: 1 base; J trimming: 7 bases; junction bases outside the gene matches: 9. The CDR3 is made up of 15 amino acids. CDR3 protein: CSVEGLSGMWNEQFF. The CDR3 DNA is TGCAGCGTTGAAGGGCTTAGCGGGATGTGGAATGAGCAGTTCTTC.

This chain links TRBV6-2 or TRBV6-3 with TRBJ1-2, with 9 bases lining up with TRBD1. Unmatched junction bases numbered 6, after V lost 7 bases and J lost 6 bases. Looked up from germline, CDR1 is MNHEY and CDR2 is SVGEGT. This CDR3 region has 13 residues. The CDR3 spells CASTQRTGDGYTF. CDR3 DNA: TGTGCCAGCACTCAGAGGACAGGGGATGGCTACACCTTC.

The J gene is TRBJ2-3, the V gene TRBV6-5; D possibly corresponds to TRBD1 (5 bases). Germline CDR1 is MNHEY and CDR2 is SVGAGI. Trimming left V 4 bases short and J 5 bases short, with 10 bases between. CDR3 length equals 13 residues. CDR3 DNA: TGTGCCAGCAGTTCCAGGGCATTAGATACGCAGTATTTT. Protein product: CASSSRALDTQYF.